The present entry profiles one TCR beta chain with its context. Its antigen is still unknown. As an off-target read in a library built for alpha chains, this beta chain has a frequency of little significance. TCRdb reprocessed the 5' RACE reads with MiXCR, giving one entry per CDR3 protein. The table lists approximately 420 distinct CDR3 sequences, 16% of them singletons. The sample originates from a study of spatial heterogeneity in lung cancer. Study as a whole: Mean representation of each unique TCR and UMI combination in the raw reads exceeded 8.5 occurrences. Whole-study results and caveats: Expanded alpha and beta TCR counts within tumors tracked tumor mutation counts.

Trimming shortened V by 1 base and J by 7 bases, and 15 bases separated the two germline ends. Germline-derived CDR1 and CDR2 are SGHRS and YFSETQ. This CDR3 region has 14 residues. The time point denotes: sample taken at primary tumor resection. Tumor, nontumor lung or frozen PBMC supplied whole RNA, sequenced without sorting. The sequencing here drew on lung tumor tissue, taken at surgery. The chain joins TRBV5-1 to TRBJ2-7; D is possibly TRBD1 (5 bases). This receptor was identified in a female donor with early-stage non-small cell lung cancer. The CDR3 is CASSLIQGQLEQYF. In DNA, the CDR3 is TGCGCCAGCAGCTTGATCCAGGGCCAGTTGGAGCAGTACTTC.